The 28 T cell receptor beta chains listed next were all sequenced from one sample in a study of T-cell reconstitution after alpha-beta-depleted transplantation in children. Library preparation (for TCRbeta) was performed with unique molecular identifiers. Using its own MiXCR run on the PCR reads, TCRdb lists one record per CDR3 protein. This table holds 300,000 to 400,000 distinct CDR3 sequences, roughly 17% found once. The sequenced sample was PBMCs, mostly from graft donor cells, obtained 360 days after TCRalphabeta/CD19-depleted stem cell transplant. These receptors all come from a male patient aged 2 to 9 who had a stem cell transplant for acute lymphoblastic leukemia, so the T cells may come from the graft donor.

This clonotype was seen ten or more times. This chain uses TRBV18 with TRBJ2-5; D not certain. The V and J ends lost 8 bases and 4 bases respectively, with 11 bases between them. Germline CDR1 and CDR2: KGHSH and LQKENI. The CDR3 is 12 amino acids. This CDR3 is CASSPRRETQYF. In DNA form, the CDR3 reads TGTGCCAGCAGCCCCCGAAGAGAGACCCAGTACTTC.

The genes are TRBV19 and TRBJ2-3; 7 bases match TRBD1. V gave up 9 bases and J gave up 3 bases; unmatched junction bases: 6. Germline CDR1 reads LNHDA; CDR2 reads SQIVND (reference sequence). This CDR3 region has 13 residues. The chain's CDR3 is CASQGDGTDTQYF. CDR3 nucleotide sequence: TGTGCCAGCCAGGGGGATGGAACAGATACGCAGTATTTT.

This clonotype has just a few counts. DNA for the CDR3: TGTGCCACCAGCAGAGATCCTCCGGGCGGGCAGTACTTC. It codes for CATSRDPPGGQYF. The chain is built from TRBV15 and TRBJ2-7; no definite D call. CDR1 and CDR2 (germline): LNHNV, YYDKDF (reference sequence). The CDR3 is 13 amino acids. V was pared by 0 bases and J by 9 bases, with 12 bases between.

This clonotype was counted between two and nine times. This chain uses TRBV29-1 with TRBJ2-6; unclear D gene. The germline gives CDR1 SQVTM, CDR2 ANQGSEA. V shed 4 bases and J shed 2 bases, with 9 bases lying between them. The CDR3 covers 14 residues. The CDR3 here is CSVGQEPGANVLTF. The CDR3 DNA sequence: TGCAGCGTTGGTCAGGAACCTGGGGCCAACGTCCTGACTTTC. Filled out from reference TRBV29-1 and TRBJ2-6, the complete variable domain reads SAVISQKPSRDICQRGTSLTIQCQVDSQVTMMFWYRQQPGQSLTLIATANQGSEATYESGFVIDKFPISRPNLTFSTLTVSNMSPEDSSIYLCSVGQEPGANVLTFGAGSRLTVL.

The rearrangement uses TRBV5-1 and TRBJ2-5; D is unclear. In germline, CDR1 is SGHRS, CDR2 YFSETQ. The CDR3 is 17 amino acids. The V and J ends lost 2 bases and 1 base respectively, with 18 bases between them. CDR3 residues: CASSFFPSEVAQETQYF. CDR3 bases: TGCGCCAGCAGCTTCTTCCCTTCGGAAGTGGCCCAAGAGACCCAGTACTTC.

This chain joins TRBV9 and TRBJ2-7, with 7 bases lining up with TRBD1. With V trimmed by 4 bases and J by 0 bases, 4 bases remained unmatched. The CDR3 extends over 14 amino acids. Germline V gene lookup returns CDR1 SGDLS and CDR2 YYNGEE. The CDR3 nucleotides read TGTGCCAGCAGCACCGGGACAGCCTCCTACGAGCAGTACTTC. It is translated as CASSTGTASYEQYF.

This clonotype was detected ten times or more. The chain uses TRBV29-1 and TRBJ2-7, with 12 bases matching TRBD2. This CDR3 region has 13 residues. The germline gives CDR1 SQVTM, CDR2 ANQGSEA. The V and J ends lost 4 bases and 7 bases, in that order; junction bases with no gene match: 5. The CDR3 nucleotides read TGCAGCGTTGGGACTAGCGGGATGAGTGAGCAGTACTTC. This encodes CSVGTSGMSEQYF.

This clonotype was seen a handful of times. This chain connects TRBV9 to TRBJ2-1, with unresolved D. This CDR3 region has 18 residues. Germline-derived CDR1 and CDR2 are SGDLS and YYNGEE. Trimming took 2 bases from V and 2 from J, leaving 20 bases between them. The CDR3: CASSVNPLGGSTYNEQFF. The CDR3 DNA sequence: TGTGCCAGCAGCGTCAATCCCCTCGGCGGTTCTACCTACAATGAGCAGTTCTTC.

The chain uses TRBV11-2 and TRBJ2-1; tentatively, D is TRBD1 or TRBD2 (5 bases each). Germline values: CDR1 SGHAT, CDR2 FQNNGV. Trimming removed 5 bases from V and 5 bases from J, with 13 bases in between. The CDR3 is 14 residues long. The CDR3: CASSLGLADNEQFF. CDR3 DNA sequence: TGTGCCAGCAGCCTGGGGCTAGCCGACAATGAGCAGTTCTTC.

Many counts were recorded for this clonotype. The rearrangement links TRBV12-3 or TRBV12-4 to TRBJ2-7; 8 positions agree with TRBD2. This CDR3 is 13 amino acids long. The junction had 1 base not matched to a gene; V was cut back by 4 bases and J by 2 bases. The CDR3 loop reads CASSSSGPYEQYF. The CDR3 DNA follows: TGTGCCAGCAGTTCTAGCGGGCCCTACGAGCAGTACTTC.

This CDR3 is CAIRPSSGGEQYF. The CDR3 DNA follows: TGTGCCATCAGACCCTCCTCGGGGGGCGAGCAGTACTTC. This chain uses TRBV10-3 with TRBJ2-7, with 7 nucleotides matching TRBD2. Per germline, CDR1 ENHRY and CDR2 SYGVKD. The CDR3 loop spans 13 amino acids. V was clipped by 6 bases and J by 6 bases; unmatched bases: 8.

This chain links TRBV5-1 with TRBJ2-1; no reliable D call. Germline lookup yields CDR1 SGHRS and CDR2 YFSETQ. The CDR3 spans 15 residues. Trimming cost V 0 bases and J 4 bases, with 11 bases left between them. The CDR3 region is CASSLGRVPYNEQFF. The CDR3 bases are TGCGCCAGCAGCTTGGGTAGGGTTCCATACAATGAGCAGTTCTTC. The full variable domain, with the rest looked up from reference TRBV5-1 and TRBJ2-1, is KAGVTQTPRYLIKTRGQQVTLSCSPISGHRSVSWYQQTPGQGLQFLFEYFSETQRNKGNFPGRFSGRQFSNSRSEMNVSTLELGDSALYLCASSLGRVPYNEQFFGPGTRLTVL.

The chain recombines TRBV27 with TRBJ2-7; 15 bases map to TRBD2. J gave up 5 bases and V 3 bases, and 11 bases lay outside the gene matches. Germline V gives CDR1 MNHEY, CDR2 SMNVEV (reference sequence). The CDR3 is 18 residues long. This CDR3 is CASSFVRTSGREGDEQYF. The CDR3 nucleotides read TGTGCCAGCAGTTTTGTCCGGACTAGCGGGAGGGAGGGGGACGAGCAGTACTTC.

V is TRBV4-3 and J is TRBJ2-2, with no clear D. Trimming left V 1 base short and J 5 bases short, with 11 bases between. CDR3 length: 15 amino acids. Germline CDR1 reads LGHNA; CDR2 reads YSLEER. The DNA of the CDR3 is TGCGCCAGCAGCCAAGGCTGGTCCATTACCGGGGAGCTGTTTTTT. Encoded protein: CASSQGWSITGELFF.

This chain joins TRBV28 and TRBJ2-6, with D perhaps matching TRBD1 (6 bases). Germline V CDR1 and CDR2: MDHEN, SYDVKM. This CDR3 spans 18 amino acids. The V end was cut by 4 bases, the J end by 0 bases, with 16 bases between. This CDR3 is CASSSTGRPFSGANVLTF. CDR3 DNA: TGTGCCAGCAGTTCGACAGGCCGCCCCTTCTCTGGGGCCAACGTCCTGACTTTC.

The J gene is TRBJ2-7, the V gene TRBV15; 12 positions agree with TRBD2. This CDR3 spans 15 amino acids. V gave up 5 bases and J gave up 12 bases; unmatched junction bases: 14. CDR1 is LNHNV and CDR2 is YYDKDF in the germline V gene (reference sequence). The CDR3 loop reads CATSQKLAGGPGPYF. CDR3 nucleotides: TGTGCCACCAGCCAAAAACTAGCGGGAGGTCCGGGGCCGTACTTC.

At least ten counts were recorded for this clonotype. The chain couples TRBV12-3 or TRBV12-4 to TRBJ1-1, with TRBD1 matching 10 bases. The CDR3 has 14 residues. Unmatched junction bases numbered 6, after V lost 7 bases and J lost 4 bases. Written as DNA, the CDR3 is TGTGCCAGCACCTCCCGGACAGGGGGCACTGAAGCTTTCTTT. This encodes CASTSRTGGTEAFF.

V usage is TRBV7-8 and J usage is TRBJ2-7; TRBD2 is a possible D gene (6 bases). The CDR3 consists of 12 residues. Germline values: CDR1 SGHVS, CDR2 FQNEAQ. Trimming cost V 6 bases and J 5 bases, with 11 bases left between them. This CDR3 reads CASSQGGDEQYF. The DNA for the CDR3 is TGTGCCAGCAGTCAAGGAGGGGACGAGCAGTACTTC.

This clonotype was counted between two and nine times. V usage is TRBV24-1 and J usage is TRBJ2-3; TRBD1 is a possible D gene (6 bases). V was pared by 4 bases and J by 4 bases, with 17 bases between. CDR1 and CDR2 (germline): KGHDR, SFDVKD. The CDR3 has 16 amino acids. CDR3 sequence reads: CATSEQQGVGADTQYF. The CDR3 DNA is TGTGCCACCAGTGAACAACAGGGAGTGGGCGCAGATACGCAGTATTTT.

This clonotype has a count of ten or more. The rearrangement links TRBV4-3 to TRBJ1-4; TRBD1 is a possible D gene (6 bases). This CDR3 has 15 residues. The V end lost 4 bases, the J end lost 5 bases, and 14 bases lay between the germline ends. The germline gives CDR1 LGHNA, CDR2 YSLEER. The CDR3 loop is CASSRGGRENEKLFF. In DNA, the CDR3 is TGCGCCAGCAGCCGAGGGGGACGTGAGAATGAAAAACTGTTTTTT.

This chain joins TRBV7-2 and TRBJ2-1; D possibly uses TRBD1 or TRBD2 (5 bases each). Per germline, CDR1 SGHTA and CDR2 FQGNSA. The CDR3 contains 15 residues. Trimming took off 5 bases at V and 4 bases at J, with 15 bases between the two ends. The CDR3 bases are TGTGCCAGCAGCCCCCAGGGTCCGGGGTACAATGAGCAGTTCTTC. Translating it yields CASSPQGPGYNEQFF. The entire variable domain, with the rest obtained from reference TRBV7-2 and TRBJ2-1, is as follows: GAGVSQSPSNKVTEKGKDVELRCDPISGHTALYWYRQSLGQGLEFLIYFQGNSAPDKSGLPSDRFSAERTGGSVSTLTIQRTQQEDSAVYLCASSPQGPGYNEQFFGPGTRLTVL.

This clonotype appeared many times. The chain uses TRBV20-1 and TRBJ2-1, with 8 nucleotides matching TRBD2. CDR3 size: 14 residues. J lost 0 bases, V lost 6 bases, and 4 bases had no gene match. Per germline, CDR1 DFQATT and CDR2 SNEGSKA (reference sequence). This chain's CDR3 is CSAGLAGSYNEQFF. CDR3 in DNA: TGCAGTGCCGGACTAGCCGGCTCCTACAATGAGCAGTTCTTC.

In this sample, this clonotype turned up a few times. This chain links TRBV10-3 with TRBJ2-3; 8 bases map to TRBD2. Germline CDR1 is ENHRY and CDR2 is SYGVKD. The CDR3 totals 17 residues. The trim removed 4 bases at V and 1 base at J, leaving 10 bases unmatched. DNA for the CDR3: TGTGCCATCAGTGGATCGGGGGGGGGACTCCGCACAGATACGCAGTATTTT. This translates into CAISGSGGGLRTDTQYF.

This clonotype was counted many times. The V gene is TRBV4-3, the J gene TRBJ2-7, with 9 positions matching TRBD2. Germline CDR1 and CDR2: LGHNA and YSLEER. The CDR3 sequence is 15 residues long. With V trimmed by 0 bases and J by 7 bases, 7 bases remained unmatched. CDR3 DNA: TGCGCCAGCAGCCAAGATCTACTAGCGGGTGAAGAGCAGTACTTC. The encoded protein is CASSQDLLAGEEQYF.

CDR3 protein: CASSQDLFGELFF. The CDR3 nucleotides read TGCGCCAGCAGCCAAGATCTCTTCGGGGAGCTGTTTTTT. This chain joins TRBV4-3 and TRBJ2-2; D remains ambiguous. V lost 0 bases to trimming and J lost 7 bases, with 6 bases between them. The CDR3 is 13 residues long. CDR1 LGHNA and CDR2 YSLEER come from the germline V gene.

The table lists this clonotype with a few counts. The gene calls are TRBV28 and TRBJ1-4; D may be TRBD1 (6 bases). This CDR3 comprises 14 residues. Trimming took off 3 bases at V and 6 bases at J, with 11 bases between the two ends. The germline gives CDR1 MDHEN, CDR2 SYDVKM. CDR3 sequence: CASSLPGADEKLFF. The CDR3 DNA follows: TGTGCCAGCAGTTTGCCGGGGGCGGATGAAAAACTGTTTTTT.

This clonotype turned up a few times. The chain recombines TRBV4-3 with TRBJ2-1; perhaps D is TRBD1 or TRBD2 (5 bases each). This CDR3 region has 16 residues. Germline CDR1 and CDR2: LGHNA and YSLEER. Trimming cost V 0 bases and J 5 bases, with 14 bases left between them. CDR3 region: CASSQERDRWNNEQFF. CDR3 nucleotide sequence: TGCGCCAGCAGCCAAGAACGGGACCGATGGAACAATGAGCAGTTCTTC.

In its sample, this clonotype was seen many times. The CDR3 nucleotides read TGCGCCAGCAGCTTGGGGACAGGGAGCTCCTACAATGAGCAGTTCTTC. It yields the protein CASSLGTGSSYNEQFF. This chain joins TRBV5-1 and TRBJ2-1, with 8 positions matching TRBD1. Germline CDR1 and CDR2: SGHRS and YFSETQ. The CDR3 has 16 residues. V trimming: 0 bases; J trimming: 0 bases; junction bases outside the gene matches: 2.